This TCR beta chain derives from a study of response to subunit inactivated influenza vaccine. Overall study results and limits: Authors suggested each seasonal flu vaccination may recruit only limited numbers of new T cells.

Germline CDR1 DFQATT, CDR2 SNEGSKA (reference sequence). The CDR3 is made up of 12 amino acids. Trimming took off 4 bases at V and 3 bases at J, with 9 bases between the two ends. One entry per CDR3 protein results from TCRdb running MiXCR on the RT-PCR reads. This sample has hundreds of thousands of distinct CDR3 sequences, with roughly 14% found just once. In regard to this clonotype: Its specificity is not known.

The input for sequencing was PBMCs from blood, taken 11 to 12 days after vaccination. The rearrangement uses TRBV20-1 and TRBJ2-5, with D uncertain. The receptor was derived from a man aged 50 to 59 who received an inactivated influenza vaccine. CDR3 loop: CSAIGSEETQYF. CDR3 in DNA: TGCAGTGCTATAGGGTCAGAAGAGACCCAGTACTTC.